This passage covers 26 T cell receptor beta chains from one sample sequenced in a study of cytomegalovirus exposure and HLA in healthy donors. PCR employed 60 Vbeta and 13 Jbeta primers. Sequenced by immunoSEQ multiplex PCR; TCRdb stores in-frame clones only, minus some. The sample shows about 200,000 clones, around 83% of them seen only once. Sequencing was done on a sample of PBMCs. The receptors originated from a girl aged 10-17 years in good health and CMV-seronegative.

This chain links TRBV25-1 with TRBJ2-5; possibly TRBD2 for D (6 bases). There are 15 residues in the CDR3. Trimming cost V 3 bases and J 6 bases, with 17 bases left between them. CDR1 is MGHDK, CDR2 SYGVNS, per germline. CDR3 region: CASSEPGGPPKTQYF. CDR3 in DNA: TGTGCCAGCAGTGAGCCCGGAGGGCCGCCCAAGACCCAGTACTTC. The variable domain in full, completed from reference TRBV25-1 and TRBJ2-5, reads EADIYQTPRYLVIGTGKKITLECSQTMGHDKMYWYQQDPGMELHLIHYSYGVNSTEKGDLSSESTVSRIRTEHFPLTLESARPSHTSQYLCASSEPGGPPKTQYFGPGTRLLVL.

As concerns this clone: The sample carries other DNA sequences with the same CDR3. J is TRBJ2-1 and V is TRBV6-1; D possibly corresponds to TRBD2 (6 bases). There are 14 residues in the CDR3. The V and J ends lost 7 bases and 6 bases respectively, with 16 bases between them. Germline loops: CDR1 MNHNS, CDR2 SASEGT. The CDR3 loop is CASTRQGLFNEQFF. CDR3 DNA sequence: TGTGCCAGCACACGGCAGGGACTTTTCAATGAGCAGTTCTTC.

Comment on this clone: The sample carries other DNA sequences with the same CDR3. Here the CDR3 reads CASRDRANTEAFF. CDR3 coding DNA: TGTGCCAGCAGAGACAGGGCAAACACTGAAGCTTTCTTT. The rearrangement uses TRBV6-1 and TRBJ1-1; 7 nucleotides agree with TRBD1. This CDR3 has 13 residues. The germline V gene has CDR1 MNHNS and CDR2 SASEGT. The V and J ends lost 6 bases and 2 bases, in that order; junction bases with no gene match: 3.

The chain joins TRBV28 to TRBJ1-1; D unclear. The CDR3 is 13 amino acids. V was trimmed by 7 bases and J by 10 bases, leaving 19 bases between them. Germline V gene sequence: CDR1 MDHEN, CDR2 SYDVKM. CDR3 residues: CASTTQRSRGAFF. CDR3 DNA: TGTGCCAGCACTACCCAGCGCTCTCGTGGAGCTTTCTTT. The complete variable domain, with remaining parts taken from reference TRBV28 and TRBJ1-1, reads DVKVTQSSRYLVKRTGEKVFLECVQDMDHENMFWYRQDPGLGLRLIYFSYDVKMKEKGDIPEGYSVSREKKERFSLILESASTNQTSMYLCASTTQRSRGAFFGQGTRLTVV.

The genes are TRBV9 and TRBJ2-2; possibly TRBD2 for D (6 bases). Trimming cost V 0 bases and J 5 bases, with 11 bases left between them. The CDR3 consists of 15 residues. Germline V gene sequence: CDR1 SGDLS, CDR2 YYNGEE. Here the CDR3 reads CASSVESGRTGELFF. In nucleotides, the CDR3 is TGTGCCAGCAGCGTAGAAAGTGGGAGGACCGGGGAGCTGTTTTTT.

This chain links TRBV28 with TRBJ2-3; D may be TRBD1 (5 bases). V was clipped by 7 bases and J by 0 bases, with 17 bases between them. Germline CDR1 MDHEN, CDR2 SYDVKM. CDR3 length equals 16 residues. Here the CDR3 DNA reads TGTGCCAGCATGGGGTTAGACAGTGCTAGCACAGATACGCAGTATTTT. It encodes CASMGLDSASTDTQYF.

The rearrangement links TRBV6-6 to TRBJ1-5, with 8 bases lining up with TRBD1. This CDR3 region has 15 residues. Germline CDR1 is MNHNY and CDR2 is SVGAGI (reference sequence). The J segment lost 1 base and the V segment lost 5 bases, leaving 4 bases of the junction unmatched. CDR3 coding DNA: TGTGCCAGCAGTGGACAGGGAACGAGCAATCAGCCCCAGCATTTT. The encoded protein is CASSGQGTSNQPQHF.

This clone was seen a single time. V and J are TRBV9 and TRBJ2-1, with 8 bases matching TRBD2. This CDR3 is 15 amino acids long. With V trimmed by 3 bases and J by 3 bases, 5 bases remained unmatched. Germline CDR1 is SGDLS and CDR2 is YYNGEE. The CDR3 protein is CASSEYAGGYNEQFF. The CDR3 DNA follows: TGTGCCAGCAGCGAATATGCGGGGGGCTACAATGAGCAGTTCTTC.

This chain links TRBV5-5 with TRBJ2-5; 14 bases line up with TRBD2. The CDR3 loop spans 16 amino acids. Looked up from germline, CDR1 is SGHKS and CDR2 is YYEKEE (reference sequence). The junction had 2 bases not matched to a gene; V was cut back by 3 bases and J by 1 base. CDR3 sequence reads: CASSSGLAGGQETQYF. As DNA, the CDR3 is TGTGCCAGCAGCTCAGGACTAGCGGGGGGCCAAGAGACCCAGTACTTC. Based on the CDR3 plus reference TRBV5-5 and TRBJ2-5, the full variable domain is DAGVTQSPTHLIKTRGQQVTLRCSPISGHKSVSWYQQVLGQGPQFIFQYYEKEERGRGNFPDRFSARQFPNYSSELNVNALLLGDSALYLCASSSGLAGGQETQYFGPGTRLLVL.

This clone was picked up one time. The genes are TRBV14 and TRBJ1-3; no reliable D call. The CDR3 has 14 amino acids. Looked up from germline, CDR1 is SGHDN and CDR2 is FVKESK. Trimming left V 4 bases short and J 2 bases short, with 9 bases between. This chain's CDR3 is CASSPRPPGNTIYF. CDR3 coding DNA: TGTGCCAGCAGCCCGCGGCCGCCTGGAAACACCATATATTTT.

The chain has TRBV28 and TRBJ1-5, with 7 bases identical to TRBD1. CDR1 and CDR2 from the germline V gene are MDHEN and SYDVKM. J lost 5 bases, V lost 3 bases, and 16 bases had no gene match. The CDR3 has 18 amino acids. The CDR3, as DNA: TGTGCCAGCAGTTTCCTGACCGGGACAGTTTTTCCCCATCAGCCCCAGCATTTT. Encoded protein: CASSFLTGTVFPHQPQHF.

The J gene is TRBJ2-7, the V gene TRBV19; 8 nucleotides align to TRBD2. The V and J ends lost 7 bases and 4 bases, in that order; junction bases with no gene match: 9. This CDR3 has 14 amino acids. Looked up from germline, CDR1 is LNHDA and CDR2 is SQIVND (reference sequence). CDR3 sequence (DNA): TGTGCCAGTATAGGGTTAAGCGGGAGATACGAGCAGTACTTC. Its protein is CASIGLSGRYEQYF.

The rearrangement uses TRBV15 and TRBJ1-2, with D unresolved. Trimming pared 1 base from V and 3 bases from J, leaving 12 bases between. The CDR3 contains 15 residues. Germline V gene data show CDR1 as LNHNV and CDR2 as YYDKDF (reference sequence). The CDR3 region has the DNA TGTGCCACCAGCAGAGGGGCAGTTCCAGACTATGGCTACACCTTC. It specifies CATSRGAVPDYGYTF.

The chain carries TRBV7-9 and TRBJ2-7, with TRBD1 identical over 8 bases. CDR3 length equals 16 residues. CDR1 and CDR2 from the germline V gene are SEHNR and FQNEAQ (reference sequence). V was clipped by 0 bases and J by 5 bases; unmatched bases: 9. CDR3 DNA: TGTGCCAGCAGCTTAGCGCTAGGAGACAGGGGTCACGAGCAGTACTTC. The encoded protein is CASSLALGDRGHEQYF. Drawing the rest from reference TRBV7-9 and TRBJ2-7, the complete variable domain is DTGVSQNPRHKITKRGQNVTFRCDPISEHNRLYWYRQTLGQGPEFLTYFQNEAQLEKSRLLSDRFSAERPKGSFSTLEIQRTEQGDSAMYLCASSLALGDRGHEQYFGPGTRLTVT.

This clone was found a few times. The chain combines TRBV4-1 with TRBJ2-1, with TRBD2 matching over 8 bases. CDR1 is MGHRA, CDR2 YSYEKL, per germline. The V segment lost 3 bases and the J segment 7 bases; nucleotides outside the gene matches: 8. This CDR3 contains 15 residues. This CDR3 reads CASSQRTSNLNEQFF. In DNA form, the CDR3 reads TGCGCCAGCAGCCAGAGGACTAGCAATTTGAATGAGCAGTTCTTC.

This chain uses TRBV19 with TRBJ2-7; 8 bases are a match to TRBD1. CDR3 length: 14 amino acids. Germline CDR1 LNHDA, CDR2 SQIVND (reference sequence). With V trimmed by 5 bases and J by 7 bases, 10 bases remained unmatched. DNA of the CDR3: TGTGCCAGTAGTCTCCGGACAGGGAGAGGGGAGCAGTACTTC. This encodes CASSLRTGRGEQYF.

The chain has TRBV28 and TRBJ1-5; D is possibly TRBD1 (6 bases). V was clipped by 4 bases and J by 0 bases, with 10 bases between them. CDR3 length equals 15 residues. Germline lookup yields CDR1 MDHEN and CDR2 SYDVKM. The DNA of the CDR3 is TGTGCCAGCAGTTACAGGGTTTATAGCAATCAGCCCCAGCATTTT. Translation: CASSYRVYSNQPQHF. The complete variable domain, with remaining parts taken from reference TRBV28 and TRBJ1-5, reads DVKVTQSSRYLVKRTGEKVFLECVQDMDHENMFWYRQDPGLGLRLIYFSYDVKMKEKGDIPEGYSVSREKKERFSLILESASTNQTSMYLCASSYRVYSNQPQHFGDGTRLSIL.

V is TRBV28 and J is TRBJ1-4, with D perhaps matching TRBD1 (5 bases). The V and J ends lost 8 bases and 7 bases respectively, with 20 bases between them. CDR1 and CDR2 from the germline V gene are MDHEN and SYDVKM. The CDR3 length is 15 residues. The CDR3 DNA is TGTGCCAGCTCCCAAGTGGGGGGTTACGGTGAAAAACTGTTTTTT. The encoded protein is CASSQVGGYGEKLFF.

This chain links TRBV5-4 with TRBJ2-1; TRBD2 is a possible D gene (7 bases). V was shortened by 6 bases and J by 4 bases, with 26 bases between the two germline ends. The CDR3 runs 18 residues. Germline V gene data show CDR1 as SGHNT and CDR2 as YYREEE (reference sequence). CDR3 sequence reads: CASIGGGAGPYQYNEQFF. CDR3 DNA: TGTGCCAGCATCGGTGGGGGGGCAGGCCCCTATCAATACAATGAGCAGTTCTTC.

The genes are TRBV30 and TRBJ2-3; 9 bases are shared with TRBD1. The CDR3 runs 15 residues. Germline CDR1 and CDR2: GTSNPN and SVGIG (reference sequence). V lost 0 bases, J lost 4 bases, and 5 bases stayed unmatched. The CDR3 protein is CAWSVWGQGADTQYF. The CDR3 DNA sequence: TGTGCCTGGAGTGTATGGGGACAGGGAGCAGATACGCAGTATTTT.

This clone was counted only a few times. The chain combines TRBV6-5 with TRBJ1-4, with 7 positions matching TRBD1. Losses at the gene ends were 5 bases for V and 3 bases for J; bases not matched to a gene: 6. Per the germline V gene, CDR1 is MNHEY and CDR2 is SVGAGI. The CDR3 is made up of 15 amino acids. In DNA, the CDR3 is TGTGCCAGCAGTACTAGACAGGGATCTAATGAAAAACTGTTTTTT. Translating it yields CASSTRQGSNEKLFF.

This clone was counted a single time. V gene TRBV20-1 combines with J gene TRBJ1-2; the D is unclear. V lost 7 bases to trimming and J lost 5 bases, with 11 bases between them. Germline V gene data show CDR1 as DFQATT and CDR2 as SNEGSKA (reference sequence). The CDR3 runs 11 residues. Here the CDR3 reads CSVGRGYGYTF. The CDR3 DNA is TGCAGTGTTGGGCGTGGATATGGCTACACCTTC.

The chain combines TRBV4-3 with TRBJ1-5, with 10 bases matching TRBD1. Germline CDR1 reads LGHNA; CDR2 reads YSLEER. The junction had 1 base not matched to a gene; V was cut back by 4 bases and J by 7 bases. The CDR3 contains 13 residues. The chain's CDR3 is CASSPDRGQPQHF. The CDR3 nucleotides read TGCGCCAGCAGCCCGGACAGGGGGCAGCCCCAGCATTTT.

The rearrangement joins TRBV30 to TRBJ1-3; D unclear. CDR1 is GTSNPN and CDR2 is SVGIG in the germline V gene (reference sequence). Trimming took 1 base from V and 2 from J, leaving 6 bases between them. The CDR3 covers 13 residues. CDR3 DNA sequence: TGTGCCTGGAGTGGGAGGACTGGAAACACCATATATTTT. Its protein product is CAWSGRTGNTIYF.

This sequence joins TRBV7-3 and TRBJ2-3; perhaps TRBD2 as D (7 bases). The germline V gene has CDR1 SGHTA and CDR2 FQGTGA. The CDR3 is 18 residues long. V was shortened by 2 bases and J by 5 bases, with 23 bases between the two germline ends. The CDR3 spells CASSLGRGGARLVDTQYF. As DNA, the CDR3 is TGTGCCAGCAGCTTAGGGAGGGGGGGGGCGCGACTTGTAGATACGCAGTATTTT.

J is TRBJ2-2 and V is TRBV7-2, with a weak D call TRBD1 (5 bases). CDR1 and CDR2 (germline): SGHTA, FQGNSA. V lost 1 base to trimming and J lost 3 bases, with 6 bases between them. The CDR3 is made up of 14 amino acids. The CDR3, as DNA: TGTGCCAGCAGCTTAGACAGGCACACCGGGGAGCTGTTTTTT. This encodes CASSLDRHTGELFF.